One and the same sample provided the 18 T cell receptor beta chains below, sequenced in a study of T cell responses to AZD1222 COVID-19 vaccine. Repertoires were generated with immunoSEQ multiplex PCR, while TCRdb's copy carries only in-frame clones and drops some. The sample records fewer than 150,000 clones, about 93% being singletons. The input for sequencing was peripheral blood, taken on day 0 of AZD1222 vaccination. The receptors here all came from an adult in good health.

The chain employs TRBV4-2 and TRBJ2-1; D is unresolved. CDR1 is LGHNA and CDR2 is YNFKEQ in the germline V gene. The length of the CDR3 is 13 residues. Trimming shortened V by 0 bases and J by 10 bases, and 10 bases separated the two germline ends. CDR3 protein: CASSQDLDREQFF. CDR3 coding DNA: TGTGCCAGCAGCCAAGATCTTGACCGCGAGCAGTTCTTC.

The chain recombines TRBV3-1 (or the pseudogene TRBV3-2) with TRBJ2-1; D remains unclear. The V and J ends lost 1 base and 5 bases respectively, with 9 bases between them. The CDR3 runs 14 residues. CDR1 is LGHDT and CDR2 is YNNKEL in the germline V gene (reference sequence). DNA for the CDR3: TGTGCCAGCAGCCAAGGGTACAGCAACAATGAGCAGTTCTTC. The encoded protein is CASSQGYSNNEQFF.

This chain links TRBV18 with TRBJ1-4; possible D gene TRBD1, 5 bases. The CDR3 has 15 amino acids. Trimming stripped 5 bases from V and 4 bases from J, with 14 bases between. Germline CDR1 is KGHSH and CDR2 is LQKENI. CDR3 residues: CASSSLGGDNEKLFF. CDR3 DNA sequence: TGTGCCAGCTCATCTTTAGGAGGGGATAATGAAAAACTGTTTTTT. Filled out from reference TRBV18 and TRBJ1-4, the complete variable domain reads NAGVMQNPRHLVRRRGQEARLRCSPMKGHSHVYWYRQLPEEGLKFMVYLQKENIIDESGMPKERFSAEFPKEGPSILRIQQVVRGDSAAYFCASSSLGGDNEKLFFGSGTQLSVL.

This clone was observed a single time. V and J are TRBV5-5 and TRBJ2-1; D is perhaps TRBD2 (5 bases). The CDR3 length is 15 residues. With 0 bases removed from V and 0 bases from J, the gap between germline ends came to 7 bases. From germline, CDR1 is SGHKS and CDR2 YYEKEE (reference sequence). Written as DNA, the CDR3 is TGTGCCAGCAGCTTGGCCGGGGACTCCTACAATGAGCAGTTCTTC. This encodes CASSLAGDSYNEQFF.

The chain has TRBV9 and TRBJ2-2; weak D call: TRBD1 (5 bases). The germline V gene has CDR1 SGDLS and CDR2 YYNGEE. CDR3 length equals 16 residues. The germline V and J ends were trimmed by 0 bases and 5 bases, with 14 bases remaining between them. The CDR3 sequence is CASSVEGRVRTGELFF. CDR3 DNA: TGTGCCAGCAGCGTAGAAGGCAGGGTACGGACCGGGGAGCTGTTTTTT. Looking up the rest from reference TRBV9 and TRBJ2-2 gives the full variable domain: DSGVTQTPKHLITATGQRVTLRCSPRSGDLSVYWYQQSLDQGLQFLIQYYNGEERAKGNILERFSAQQFPDLHSELNLSSLELGDSALYFCASSVEGRVRTGELFFGEGSRLTVL.

The chain carries TRBV20-1 and TRBJ1-5, with D perhaps TRBD1 (6 bases). The CDR3 consists of 13 residues. Germline V gives CDR1 DFQATT, CDR2 SNEGSKA (reference sequence). Trimming took off 3 bases at V and 7 bases at J, with 13 bases between the two ends. The CDR3 nucleotides are TGCAGTGCTAGTGAAGGGGGACGCCAGCCCCAGCATTTT. Translating it yields CSASEGGRQPQHF.

J is TRBJ2-7 and V is TRBV4-2; 10 nucleotides match TRBD2. J was trimmed by 5 bases and V by 0 bases; bases with no gene match: 7. Germline V gene lookup returns CDR1 LGHNA and CDR2 YNFKEQ. The CDR3 consists of 16 residues. CDR3 loop: CASSQDKTSGPDEQYF. The CDR3 bases are TGTGCCAGCAGCCAAGATAAGACTAGCGGGCCAGACGAGCAGTACTTC.

The chain carries TRBV7-9 and TRBJ1-5; D is ambiguous. V gave up 1 base and J gave up 9 bases, with 13 bases separating them. Germline V gene sequence: CDR1 SEHNR, CDR2 FQNEAQ (reference sequence). The CDR3 totals 14 residues. For the CDR3, the DNA is TGTGCCAGCAGCTTAGGCGTAGAGGACTGGCCCCAGCATTTT. Its protein is CASSLGVEDWPQHF.

The table lists this clone with a count of one. In nucleotides, the CDR3 is TGTGCCATCAGTGAGTCTAGGGAAAAACTGTTTTTT. Protein: CAISESREKLFF. V gene TRBV10-3 combines with J gene TRBJ1-4; D unresolved. CDR3 length: 12 residues. V lost 0 bases to trimming and J lost 8 bases, with 4 bases between them. The germline CDR1 and CDR2 sequences are ENHRY and SYGVKD.

This clone has just a few counts. V usage is TRBV5-5 and J usage is TRBJ1-1; D is possibly TRBD1 (5 bases). CDR1 and CDR2 (germline): SGHKS, YYEKEE (reference sequence). V lost 2 bases, J lost 5 bases, and 10 bases lay in between. CDR3 length equals 13 residues. CDR3 DNA sequence: TGTGCCAGCAGCTTTATGGGGGAAACTGAAGCTTTCTTT. It yields the protein CASSFMGETEAFF.

This clone was found a few times. The chain is built from TRBV6-1 and TRBJ1-2; perhaps TRBD1 as D (5 bases). The CDR3 runs 15 residues. CDR1 and CDR2 from the germline V gene are MNHNS and SASEGT. Trimming left V 3 bases short and J 4 bases short, with 15 bases between. CDR3 region: CASSDGGVAVYGYTF. CDR3 DNA: TGTGCCAGCAGTGATGGAGGGGTCGCCGTCTATGGCTACACCTTC.

CDR3 DNA sequence: TGTGCCAGCAGTTTAGCAGGGGATGGCTACACCTTC. Amino acid sequence: CASSLAGDGYTF. The V and J genes are TRBV27 and TRBJ1-2; TRBD1 is a possible D gene (6 bases). Trimming cost V 2 bases and J 6 bases, with 7 bases left between them. CDR3 length: 12 residues. Germline V lookup: CDR1 MNHEY, CDR2 SMNVEV (reference sequence).

This clone was recorded once. The V gene is TRBV19, the J gene TRBJ1-1; possible D gene TRBD1, 6 bases. CDR3 size: 14 residues. The ends were cut back, 6 bases at V and 2 bases at J, with 13 bases in the middle. The germline CDR1 and CDR2 sequences are LNHDA and SQIVND (reference sequence). This CDR3 is CASSTGTLNTEAFF. The CDR3 nucleotides are TGTGCCAGTAGCACCGGGACACTAAACACTGAAGCTTTCTTT.

This clone was seen once. The rearrangement links TRBV5-1 to TRBJ1-2, with D possibly TRBD1 on 6 matching bases. The CDR3 loop spans 13 amino acids. V was shortened by 7 bases and J by 8 bases, with 18 bases between the two germline ends. Germline CDR1 and CDR2: SGHRS and YFSETQ. CDR3 coding DNA: TGCGCCAGCGGCTCCCCCGGGGGCGGGGGCTACACCTTC. Translated, it gives CASGSPGGGGYTF.

V usage is TRBV6-2 or TRBV6-3 and J usage is TRBJ2-7, with 8 positions matching TRBD1. There are 15 residues in the CDR3. The germline CDR1 and CDR2 sequences are MNHEY and SVGEGT. After removal of 3 bases from V and 2 bases from J, the junction contained 6 bases not matched to a gene. The CDR3 DNA is TGTGCCAGCAGTTATGAGGACAGGGCGACCTACGAGCAGTACTTC. Its protein is CASSYEDRATYEQYF.

V and J are TRBV19 and TRBJ2-1, with TRBD2 matching over 13 bases. The CDR3 length is 16 residues. Germline V CDR1 and CDR2: LNHDA, SQIVND (reference sequence). Germline trimming cut 5 bases from V and 2 bases from J; bases unmatched to any gene: 3. The DNA for the CDR3 is TGTGCCAGTAGTCCCGGACTAGCGGGAGCCTACAATGAGCAGTTCTTC. This encodes CASSPGLAGAYNEQFF.

This clone was found once. This sequence joins TRBV2 and TRBJ1-2; 7 bases fit TRBD1. V lost 3 bases to trimming and J lost 3 bases; unmatched junction nucleotides: 4. The CDR3 extends over 14 amino acids. Germline CDR1 SNHLY, CDR2 FYNNEI. Written as DNA, the CDR3 is TGTGCCAGCAGTGACCCCGGGACAGACTATGGCTACACCTTC. Translated: CASSDPGTDYGYTF.

The CDR3: CASSFSDQPQHF. Written as DNA, the CDR3 is TGTGCCAGCAGTTTTTCCGATCAGCCCCAGCATTTT. The chain has TRBV12-3 or TRBV12-4 and TRBJ1-5; unclear D gene. This CDR3 has 12 amino acids. Trimming left V 3 bases short and J 5 bases short, with 5 bases between.